The present entry profiles one TCR beta chain with its context. CDR3 length equals 18 residues. J gave up 0 bases and V 0 bases, and 6 bases lay outside the gene matches. Germline V gives CDR1 LGHNA, CDR2 YSLEER. This sample is part of a study of OX40 agonist ivuxolimab in advanced cancers. Profiling relied on immunoSEQ multiplex PCR, and the TCRdb table lists in-frame clones only, not all of them. The table records about 60,000 clones, about 91% of them present only once. The genes are TRBV4-3 and TRBJ2-2; 8 nucleotides match TRBD1. The origin of this receptor is an adult with an advanced solid tumor such as melanoma, head and neck, liver or kidney cancer. The specimen comprised CD4+ or CD8+ T cells sorted from blood, sampled in a trial of the OX40 agonist ivuxolimab. CDR3 sequence: CASSQETGDFANTGELFF. CDR3 in DNA: TGCGCCAGCAGCCAAGAGACAGGGGATTTCGCGAACACCGGGGAGCTGTTTTTT.